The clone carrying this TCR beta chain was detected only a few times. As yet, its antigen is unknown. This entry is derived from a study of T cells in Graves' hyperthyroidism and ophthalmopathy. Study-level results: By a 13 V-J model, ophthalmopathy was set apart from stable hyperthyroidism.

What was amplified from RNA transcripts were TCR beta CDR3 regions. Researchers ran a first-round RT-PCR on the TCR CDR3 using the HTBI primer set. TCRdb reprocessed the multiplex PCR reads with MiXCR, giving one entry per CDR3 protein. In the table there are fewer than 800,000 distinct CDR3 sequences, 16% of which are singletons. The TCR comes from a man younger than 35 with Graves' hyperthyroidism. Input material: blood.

CDR3 sequence reads: CASSTGQETHEQYF. The CDR3 DNA reads as TGTGCCAGCAGTACAGGACAGGAAACCCACGAGCAGTACTTC. The chain employs TRBV6-2 or TRBV6-3 and TRBJ2-7; 7 positions match TRBD1. J gave up 5 bases and V 5 bases, and 9 bases lay outside the gene matches. This CDR3 contains 14 residues. Germline CDR1 is MNHEY and CDR2 is SVGEGT.